The 10 T cell receptor beta chains in this list originate from one sample, sequenced in a study of sequential checkpoint blockade in melanoma. The repertoire was sequenced with immunoSEQ multiplex PCR; TCRdb's copy has only in-frame clones and lacks some. Altogether 14,000 or so clones are present, approximately 80% being singletons, with the ten largest covering roughly 30%. The treatment was: randomized to nivolumab then ipilimumab (arm A) or the reverse (arm B). The sequences come from CD8+ T cells sorted from blood (inferred from file names), collected from a patient given nivolumab and ipilimumab in sequence. Receptors were obtained from a human donor with melanoma.

CDR3 loop: CASSEFSENEQYF. In DNA, the CDR3 is TGTGCCAGCAGTGAGTTTAGCGAGAACGAGCAGTACTTC. The chain couples TRBV2 to TRBJ2-7, with D perhaps TRBD2 (5 bases). The V end was cut by 3 bases, the J end by 5 bases, with 11 bases between. The germline gives CDR1 SNHLY, CDR2 FYNNEI. The CDR3 length is 13 residues.

The chain links TRBV29-1 to TRBJ2-5, with 8 bases identical to TRBD1. J lost 12 bases, V lost 6 bases, and 9 bases had no gene match. The CDR3 sequence is 11 residues long. Germline assignment: CDR1 SQVTM and CDR2 ANQGSEA. CDR3 nucleotides: TGCAGCGTCGACGAAGGACAGGGAGAGTACTTC. Protein product: CSVDEGQGEYF.

CDR3 protein: CASSQGLAGGPDTQYF. The CDR3 DNA reads TGTGCCAGCAGCCAAGGACTAGCGGGGGGACCAGATACGCAGTATTTT. This chain connects TRBV4-2 to TRBJ2-3; TRBD2 matches at 13 bases. The trim removed 1 base at V and 4 bases at J, leaving 2 bases unmatched. CDR1 and CDR2 from the germline V gene are LGHNA and YNFKEQ. This CDR3 region has 16 residues.

This clone occurred a few times. The V and J genes are TRBV19 and TRBJ1-5; 9 bases are shared with TRBD1. V lost 4 bases, J lost 7 bases, and 8 bases stayed unmatched. Germline V gene lookup returns CDR1 LNHDA and CDR2 SQIVND (reference sequence). The CDR3 covers 15 residues. CDR3: CASSTIRDRVQPQHF. The CDR3 region has the DNA TGTGCCAGTAGTACAATCCGGGACAGGGTGCAGCCCCAGCATTTT.

The chain uses TRBV6-4 and TRBJ1-1; D gene uncertain. The CDR3 is 13 amino acids. The germline gives CDR1 MRHNA, CDR2 SNTAGT. V was pared by 4 bases and J by 1 base, with 7 bases between. The CDR3 DNA reads TGTGCCAGCAGTGTTGGAGGGAACACTGAAGCTTTCTTT. Its protein is CASSVGGNTEAFF.

The chain uses TRBV19 and TRBJ2-2; 11 nucleotides align to TRBD2. Germline-derived CDR1 and CDR2 are LNHDA and SQIVND (reference sequence). This CDR3 is 15 amino acids long. Trimming took 3 bases from V and 7 from J; bases not matched to a gene: 4. CDR3 coding DNA: TGTGCCAGTAGTATTAGTCTAGCGGGAGGCGGGGAGCTGTTTTTT. Protein: CASSISLAGGGELFF. Variable domain in full (rest from reference TRBV19 and TRBJ2-2): DGGITQSPKYLFRKEGQNVTLSCEQNLNHDAMYWYRQDPGQGLRLIYYSQIVNDFQKGDIAEGYSVSREKKESFPLTVTSAQKNPTAFYLCASSISLAGGGELFFGEGSRLTVL.

V usage is TRBV11-2 and J usage is TRBJ2-2; 9 positions agree with TRBD2. The V gene's germline CDR1 is SGHAT and CDR2 FQNNGV. V dropped 3 bases and J dropped 3; count of bases not matched to a gene: 2. The CDR3 sequence is 15 residues long. The CDR3 nucleotides read TGTGCCAGCAGCTTTAGCGGGAGCCACACCGGGGAGCTGTTTTTT. This gives the protein CASSFSGSHTGELFF.

A single count supports this clone. The chain links TRBV5-6 to TRBJ2-2; tentatively, D is TRBD2 (6 bases). Germline V CDR1 and CDR2: SGHDT, YYEEEE. The CDR3 length is 18 residues. The V and J ends lost 6 bases and 6 bases respectively, with 27 bases between them. CDR3 nucleotide sequence: TGTGCCAGCACCCAGGGCGGAGGGCCAAGTAAGGTCGCCGGGGAGCTGTTTTTT. Protein product: CASTQGGGPSKVAGELFF.

The genes are TRBV9 and TRBJ2-1, with 8 bases that match TRBD2. Germline V gives CDR1 SGDLS, CDR2 YYNGEE. The CDR3 consists of 16 residues. Unmatched junction bases numbered 11, after V lost 3 bases and J lost 6 bases. The CDR3 sequence: CASSGLGAGGLNEQFF. The DNA for the CDR3 is TGTGCCAGCAGCGGCCTCGGGGCGGGAGGACTCAATGAGCAGTTCTTC.

This clone was seen just once. This chain links TRBV27 with TRBJ1-2; TRBD1 is a possible D gene (5 bases). Germline V gene sequence: CDR1 MNHEY, CDR2 SMNVEV (reference sequence). The CDR3 length is 14 residues. Trimming left V 3 bases short and J 7 bases short, with 15 bases between. CDR3 in amino acids: CASSFGQGIGGYTF. The CDR3 DNA follows: TGTGCCAGCAGTTTCGGGCAGGGTATAGGTGGCTACACCTTC.